This T cell receptor (beta chain) was observed in a study of OX40 agonist ivuxolimab in advanced cancers. The germline V gene encodes CDR1 MRHNA and CDR2 SNTAGT. The V segment lost 0 bases and the J segment 3 bases; nucleotides outside the gene matches: 7. This CDR3 is 16 amino acids long. The table came from immunoSEQ multiplex PCR; TCRdb's copy has only in-frame clones and leaves some out. Of about 61,000 clones listed, roughly 87% are singletons. This TCR was sampled from an adult with an advanced solid tumor such as melanoma, head and neck, liver or kidney cancer. The sample here was CD4+ or CD8+ T cells sorted from blood, taken in a trial of the OX40 agonist ivuxolimab. The chain combines TRBV6-4 with TRBJ1-1, with 7 nucleotides matching TRBD1. CDR3 sequence reads: CASSDSLTGRDTEAFF. Written as DNA, the CDR3 is TGTGCCAGCAGTGACTCCCTGACAGGGAGAGACACTGAAGCTTTCTTT.